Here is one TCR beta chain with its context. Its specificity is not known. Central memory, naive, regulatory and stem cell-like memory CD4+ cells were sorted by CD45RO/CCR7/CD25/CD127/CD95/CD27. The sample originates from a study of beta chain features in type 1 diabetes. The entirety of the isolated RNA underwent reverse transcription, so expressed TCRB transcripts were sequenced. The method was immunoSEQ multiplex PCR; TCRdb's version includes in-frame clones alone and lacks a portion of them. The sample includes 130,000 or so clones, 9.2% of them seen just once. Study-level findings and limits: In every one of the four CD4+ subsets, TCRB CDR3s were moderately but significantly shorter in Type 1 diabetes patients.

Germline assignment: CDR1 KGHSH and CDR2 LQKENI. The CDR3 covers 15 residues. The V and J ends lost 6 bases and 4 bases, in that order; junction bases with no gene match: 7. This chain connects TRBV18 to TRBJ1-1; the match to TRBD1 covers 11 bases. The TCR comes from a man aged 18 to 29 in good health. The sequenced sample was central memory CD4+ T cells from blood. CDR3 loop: CASSPGQGASTEAFF. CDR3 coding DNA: TGTGCCAGCTCGCCCGGACAGGGGGCGAGCACTGAAGCTTTCTTT.